The 16 T cell receptor beta chains presented below share a single source sample, sequenced in a study of cytomegalovirus exposure and HLA in healthy donors. Both 60 Vbeta primers and 13 Jbeta primers went into the PCR. The table came from immunoSEQ multiplex PCR; TCRdb's copy has only in-frame clones and leaves some out. The sample records 50,000 to 65,000 clones, around 75% being singletons. Input material: PBMCs. The receptor source for this set is a middle-aged woman in good health and CMV-seropositive.

The chain is built from TRBV5-4 and TRBJ2-5, with TRBD1 matching over 7 bases. Germline values: CDR1 SGHNT, CDR2 YYREEE (reference sequence). The length of the CDR3 is 13 residues. V trimming: 4 bases; J trimming: 5 bases; junction bases outside the gene matches: 5. The CDR3: CASSPRQGETQYF. The CDR3 DNA follows: TGTGCCAGCAGCCCGCGACAGGGTGAGACCCAGTACTTC. Full variable domain (missing parts from reference TRBV5-4 and TRBJ2-5): ETGVTQSPTHLIKTRGQQVTLRCSSQSGHNTVSWYQQALGQGPQFIFQYYREEENGRGNFPPRFSGLQFPNYSSELNVNALELDDSALYLCASSPRQGETQYFGPGTRLLVL.

The CDR3 DNA sequence: TGTGCCAGCTCAAGGAGCGGGGATTACGAGCAGTACTTC. Translated: CASSRSGDYEQYF. The chain joins TRBV18 to TRBJ2-7; 7 nucleotides align to TRBD2. The germline CDR1 and CDR2 sequences are KGHSH and LQKENI. The CDR3 spans 13 residues. V trimming: 5 bases; J trimming: 4 bases; junction bases outside the gene matches: 5. Variable domain in full (rest from reference TRBV18 and TRBJ2-7): NAGVMQNPRHLVRRRGQEARLRCSPMKGHSHVYWYRQLPEEGLKFMVYLQKENIIDESGMPKERFSAEFPKEGPSILRIQQVVRGDSAAYFCASSRSGDYEQYFGPGTRLTVT.

V and J are TRBV6-1 and TRBJ2-5; TRBD2 agrees at 8 bases. Losses at the gene ends were 6 bases for V and 7 bases for J; bases not matched to a gene: 10. Germline values: CDR1 MNHNS, CDR2 SASEGT. The CDR3 extends over 14 amino acids. The CDR3 DNA is TGTGCCAGCAGCCCGGGGGGGTCTGGGAGGACCCAGTACTTC. It encodes CASSPGGSGRTQYF.

The rearrangement uses TRBV30 and TRBJ1-3; 9 nucleotides align to TRBD1. The CDR3 runs to 16 residues. CDR1 and CDR2 from the germline V gene are GTSNPN and SVGIG (reference sequence). The ends lost 0 bases at V and 0 bases at J; junction bases unmatched: 3. CDR3 nucleotide sequence: TGTGCCTGGAGTGTGACAGGGGGTTACTCTGGAAACACCATATATTTT. This encodes CAWSVTGGYSGNTIYF.

Comment on this clone: At one end, the junction sequence differs from germline, possibly due to a read error. This sequence joins TRBV7-9 and TRBJ1-2; D gene unclear. The CDR3 has 10 residues. Germline assignment: CDR1 SEHNR and CDR2 FQNEAQ (reference sequence). The DNA for the CDR3 is TGTTCCAGCAGCTCTATTGGCTACACCTTC. Translating gives CSSSSIGYTF.

The chain links TRBV10-1 to TRBJ2-5, with 9 positions matching TRBD2. The CDR3 totals 15 residues. In germline, CDR1 is WNHNN, CDR2 SYGVQD (reference sequence). J was trimmed by 3 bases and V by 3 bases; bases with no gene match: 5. CDR3 protein: CASSDRASGEETQYF. In nucleotides, the CDR3 is TGCGCCAGCAGTGATCGGGCTAGCGGGGAAGAGACCCAGTACTTC.

The genes are TRBV18 and TRBJ1-2, with D unclear. Per germline, CDR1 KGHSH and CDR2 LQKENI. The V end lost 2 bases, the J end lost 6 bases, and 7 bases lay between the germline ends. This CDR3 contains 12 residues. The chain's CDR3 is CASSPSGNGYTF. Here the CDR3 DNA reads TGTGCCAGCTCACCATCCGGGAATGGCTACACCTTC.

V gene TRBV7-9 combines with J gene TRBJ2-3, with 7 nucleotides matching TRBD2. CDR3 size: 15 residues. Trimming at V came to 3 bases and at J to 0 bases, leaving 3 bases not matched to a gene. Germline V lookup: CDR1 SEHNR, CDR2 FQNEAQ (reference sequence). The CDR3 region is CASSFSSGSTDTQYF. The CDR3, as DNA: TGTGCCAGCAGCTTTTCTAGCGGAAGCACAGATACGCAGTATTTT.

This clone came up a few times. This chain joins TRBV5-1 and TRBJ2-3; TRBD1 aligns across 7 bases. This CDR3 has 13 amino acids. Unmatched junction bases numbered 3, after V lost 3 bases and J lost 5 bases. Germline V gene data show CDR1 as SGHRS and CDR2 as YFSETQ. The CDR3 region has the DNA TGCGCCAGCAGCTCACAGGGGATAGATACGCAGTATTTT. Residues: CASSSQGIDTQYF. Looking up the rest from reference TRBV5-1 and TRBJ2-3 gives the full variable domain: KAGVTQTPRYLIKTRGQQVTLSCSPISGHRSVSWYQQTPGQGLQFLFEYFSETQRNKGNFPGRFSGRQFSNSRSEMNVSTLELGDSALYLCASSSQGIDTQYFGPGTRLTVL.

CDR3 DNA sequence: TGCGCCAGCAGCTTGGCGCACCACTCGCTTAACGAAGCTTTCTTT. Protein sequence: CASSLAHHSLNEAFF. The gene calls are TRBV5-1 and TRBJ1-1; D uncertain. The length of the CDR3 is 15 residues. Germline V gives CDR1 SGHRS, CDR2 YFSETQ. V dropped 0 bases and J dropped 8 bases, with 17 bases sitting between them. The whole variable domain, remainder taken from reference TRBV5-1 and TRBJ1-1, is KAGVTQTPRYLIKTRGQQVTLSCSPISGHRSVSWYQQTPGQGLQFLFEYFSETQRNKGNFPGRFSGRQFSNSRSEMNVSTLELGDSALYLCASSLAHHSLNEAFFGQGTRLTVV.

The rearrangement links TRBV25-1 to TRBJ2-3; 12 positions agree with TRBD2. The CDR3 totals 16 residues. The germline gives CDR1 MGHDK, CDR2 SYGVNS. V dropped 3 bases and J dropped 7; count of bases not matched to a gene: 8. The CDR3 reads CASSDPGLAGQNTQYF. Here the CDR3 DNA reads TGTGCCAGCAGTGACCCGGGACTAGCGGGTCAGAATACGCAGTATTTT.

The chain carries TRBV5-4 and TRBJ1-2; no reliable D call. V was cut by 3 bases and J by 2 bases, with 8 bases left in between. Germline-derived CDR1 and CDR2 are SGHNT and YYREEE (reference sequence). This CDR3 comprises 13 residues. This chain's CDR3 is CASSSPRNYGYTF. In DNA, the CDR3 is TGTGCCAGCAGCTCCCCCAGGAACTATGGCTACACCTTC.

The rearrangement joins TRBV19 to TRBJ2-1; D not certain. The ends were cut back, 5 bases at V and 0 bases at J, with 11 bases in the middle. Germline CDR1 and CDR2: LNHDA and SQIVND (reference sequence). The CDR3 spans 15 residues. DNA for the CDR3: TGTGCCAGTAGTCAAGCGAGCCGCTCCTACAATGAGCAGTTCTTC. Encoded protein: CASSQASRSYNEQFF.

This rearrangement joins TRBV21-1 to TRBJ1-6; the DNA was not compared with TRBD1, the D call given in the table. TRBV21-1 constitutes a pseudogene. The CDR3 spans 14 residues. DNA for the CDR3: TGTGCCAGCCACGAGGTAGCAGGGGTTTCACCCCTCCACTTT. Its protein product is CASHEVAGVSPLHF.

This chain joins TRBV4-1 and TRBJ2-7; 8 positions match TRBD1. This CDR3 is 11 amino acids long. V dropped 1 base and J dropped 13; count of bases not matched to a gene: 3. CDR1 is MGHRA and CDR2 is YSYEKL in the germline V gene. The DNA for the CDR3 is TGCGCCAGCAGCCAAGGGACAGGGAAATACTTC. It encodes CASSQGTGKYF.

This clone has more than one count but fewer than ten. V and J are TRBV6-5 and TRBJ1-1, with 9 bases fitting TRBD1. J was trimmed by 5 bases and V by 2 bases; bases with no gene match: 6. CDR3 size: 15 residues. The germline CDR1 and CDR2 sequences are MNHEY and SVGAGI. CDR3 bases: TGTGCCAGCAGTTACCTCGGGACAGGGAATACTGAAGCTTTCTTT. This encodes CASSYLGTGNTEAFF.